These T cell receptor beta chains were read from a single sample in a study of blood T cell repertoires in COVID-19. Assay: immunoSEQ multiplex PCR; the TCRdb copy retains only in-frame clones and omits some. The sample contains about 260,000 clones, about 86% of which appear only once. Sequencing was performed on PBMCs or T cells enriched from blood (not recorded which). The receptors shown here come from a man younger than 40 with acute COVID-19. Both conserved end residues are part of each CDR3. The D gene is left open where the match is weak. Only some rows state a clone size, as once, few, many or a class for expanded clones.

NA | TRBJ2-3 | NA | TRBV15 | TGTGCCACCAGCAGATCGGGCGCAGGGGATACGCAGTATTTT | CATSRSGAGDTQYF
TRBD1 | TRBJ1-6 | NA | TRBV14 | TGTGCCAGCAGCCGATTGACAGGGGCCAATTCACCCCTCCACTTT | CASSRLTGANSPLHF
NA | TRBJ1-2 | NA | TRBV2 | TGTGCCAGCAGTGCATCGGGGGGGGACTATGGCTACACCTTC | CASSASGGDYGYTF
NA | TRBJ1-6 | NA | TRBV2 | TGTGCCAGCAGGGACAGCGATTCACCCCTCCACTTT | CASRDSDSPLHF
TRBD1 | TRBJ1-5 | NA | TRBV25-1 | TGTGCCAGCAGTGGGACAGGGACGGCCCCTTATAGCAATCAGCCCCAGCATTTT | CASSGTGTAPYSNQPQHF
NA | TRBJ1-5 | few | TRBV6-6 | TGTGCCAGCAGTACCAAAAGACAGACCAATCAGCCCCAGCATTTT | CASSTKRQTNQPQHF
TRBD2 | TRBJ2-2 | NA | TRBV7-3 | TGTGCCAGCAGCGCCTCTAGCGGATACACCGGGGAGCTGTTTTTT | CASSASSGYTGELFF
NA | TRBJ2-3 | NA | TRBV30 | TGTGCCTGGAGTGGGGGCAGGGGATATGTTGGTACGCAGTATTTT | CAWSGGRGYVGTQYF
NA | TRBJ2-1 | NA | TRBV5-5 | TGTGCCAGCAACGAACGGGACATAATCTACAATGAGCAGTTCTTC | CASNERDIIYNEQFF
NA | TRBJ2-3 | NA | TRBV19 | TGTGCCAGTAGCTACACAGATACGCAGTATTTT | CASSYTDTQYF
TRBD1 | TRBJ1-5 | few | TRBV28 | TGTGCCAGCAGCTCGACAGGGTCTCGGGATCAGCCCCAGCATTTT | CASSSTGSRDQPQHF
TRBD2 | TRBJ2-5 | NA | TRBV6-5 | TGTGCCAGCAAAACCCGACTAGCGGGCCAAGAGACCCAGTACTTC | CASKTRLAGQETQYF
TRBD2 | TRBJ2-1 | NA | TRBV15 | TGTGCCACCAGCAGAGAAAGCGGGAGGGTTGAAAATGAGCAGTTCTTC | CATSRESGRVENEQFF
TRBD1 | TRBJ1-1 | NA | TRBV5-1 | TGTGCCAGCAGCTTGGAAAGGGACAGGGGAGATGAAGCTTTCTTT | CASSLERDRGDEAFF
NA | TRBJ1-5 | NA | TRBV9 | TGTGCCAGCAGCCCCGGGTCCTTAAATCAGCCCCAGCATTTT | CASSPGSLNQPQHF
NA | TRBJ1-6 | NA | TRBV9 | TGTGCCAGCAGCGTAGCGAGCTGGATGACAGGAGAAAATAATTCACCCCTCCACTTT | CASSVASWMTGENNSPLHF
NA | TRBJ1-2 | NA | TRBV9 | TGTGCCAGCAGTGTGGACAGTAACTATGGCTACACCTTC | CASSVDSNYGYTF
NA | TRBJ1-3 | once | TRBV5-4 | TGTGCCAGCAGCTTGGCCCCGGGGAGCTCTGGAAACACCATATATTTT | CASSLAPGSSGNTIYF
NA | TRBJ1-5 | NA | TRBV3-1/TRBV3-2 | TGTGCCAGCAGCCAAGGAAGCAGGAGCAATCAGCCCCAGCATTTT | CASSQGSRSNQPQHF
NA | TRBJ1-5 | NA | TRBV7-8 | TGTGCCAGCAGCCAACAGGGAAATCAGCCCCAGCATTTT | CASSQQGNQPQHF
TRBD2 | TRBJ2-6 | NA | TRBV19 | TGTGCCAGTAGTACAGGGAGGGGATCTGGGGCCAACGTCCTGACTTTC | CASSTGRGSGANVLTF
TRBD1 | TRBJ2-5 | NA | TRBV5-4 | TGTGCCAGCTCCCGGACCCCAGGGGGCGGAGAGACCCAGTACTTC | CASSRTPGGGETQYF
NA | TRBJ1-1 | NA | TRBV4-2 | TGTGCCAGCAGCTTCTCGGAACAGTCGAACACTGAAGCTTTCTTT | CASSFSEQSNTEAFF
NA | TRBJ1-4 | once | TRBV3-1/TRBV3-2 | TGTGCCAGCAGCCAATTGCGTGTCCGGGAAAAACTGTTTTTT | CASSQLRVREKLFF
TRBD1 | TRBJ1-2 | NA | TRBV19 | TGTGCCAGTAGCGGACAGGGGGCCGTAGGCTACACCTTC | CASSGQGAVGYTF
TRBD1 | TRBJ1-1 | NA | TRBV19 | TGTGCCAGTAGTGCAAACGGACAGGGAAGTGAAGCTTTCTTT | CASSANGQGSEAFF
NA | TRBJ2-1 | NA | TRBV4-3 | TGCGCCAGCAGCCAAAGCGGTCTATACAATGAGCAGTTCTTC | CASSQSGLYNEQFF
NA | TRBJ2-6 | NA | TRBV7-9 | TGTGCCAGCAGCTACTCAGGGGCCAACGTCCTGACTTTC | CASSYSGANVLTF
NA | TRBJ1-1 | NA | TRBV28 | TGTGCCAGCAGGGGCCCTCCCTACACTGAAGCTTTCTTT | CASRGPPYTEAFF
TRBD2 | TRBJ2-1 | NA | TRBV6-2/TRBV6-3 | TGTGCCAGCAGTTTGTTCGGACTAGCGGGAAACTTGGGGGGACACAATGAGCAGTTCTTC | CASSLFGLAGNLGGHNEQFF
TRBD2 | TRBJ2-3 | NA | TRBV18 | TGTGCCAGCTCCCTTAGACTAGCGCAAACAGATACGCAGTATTTT | CASSLRLAQTDTQYF
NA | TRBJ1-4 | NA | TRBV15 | TGTGCCACCAGCAGAGATATAGGGGAAGATGAAAAACTGTTTTTT | CATSRDIGEDEKLFF
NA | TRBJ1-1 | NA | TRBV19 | TGTGCCAGTAGTATAGAAGTGAAAACGGCTGAAGCTTTCTTT | CASSIEVKTAEAFF
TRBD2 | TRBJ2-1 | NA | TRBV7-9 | TGTGCCAGCAGCCCGGGACTAGCGGGGGTTGGCTCCTACAATGAGCAGTTCTTC | CASSPGLAGVGSYNEQFF
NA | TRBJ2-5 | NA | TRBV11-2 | TGTGCCAGCAGCTTAGTTACAGCACAAGAGACCCAGTACTTC | CASSLVTAQETQYF
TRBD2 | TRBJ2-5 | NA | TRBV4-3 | TGCGCCAGCAGCCAAGCCTACGGCGGGGGGGAGACCCAGTACTTC | CASSQAYGGGETQYF
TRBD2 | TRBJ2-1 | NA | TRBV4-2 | TGTGCCAGCACTGCCGCCGGGACTAGCGGGGGTGGAGAGCAGTTCTTC | CASTAAGTSGGGEQFF
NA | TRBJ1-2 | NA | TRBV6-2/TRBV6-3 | TGTGCCAGCAGTACTCCACAGCCGGCGAATGGCTACACCTTC | CASSTPQPANGYTF
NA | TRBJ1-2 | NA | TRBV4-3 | TGCGCCAGCAGCCAAGACGTCTCGGCAGGGGTCTATGGCTACACCTTC | CASSQDVSAGVYGYTF
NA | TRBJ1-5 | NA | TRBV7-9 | TGTGCCAGCAGCTTAACCCAGGGTCAGAATCAGCCCCAGCATTTT | CASSLTQGQNQPQHF
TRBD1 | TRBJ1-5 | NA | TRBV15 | TGTGCCACCAGTATGGACAGGGGGAGAAGTCAGCCCCAGCATTTT | CATSMDRGRSQPQHF
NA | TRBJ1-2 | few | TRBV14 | TGTGCCAGCAGCCAAGACTTCAGGGCGGCCAACCCGCGGCGTCCTACCTTC | CASSQDFRAANPRRPTF